Listed here are 5 T cell receptor beta chains from one sample, sequenced in a study of identifying expanded T cells in peripheral blood (dated by TCRdb to between 2018 and 2021). The library came from the immunoSEQ multiplex PCR assay. TCRdb provides this immuneACCESS table in a form limited to in-frame rearrangements. Some clones are lacking; in checked studies, under half of them reflect an unresolved V gene, and why the rest are absent is not known. The sample records 100,000 or so clones, 70% to 90% of which are singletons. The ten largest clones represent about 15% of the sample. Sequences were obtained from blood. These receptors all stem from a person aged 18 to 70 in good health.

This rearrangement joins TRBV13 to TRBJ2-1; 8 nucleotides agree with TRBD1. Germline V CDR1 and CDR2: PRHDT, FYEKMQ (reference sequence). This CDR3 comprises 15 residues. V was clipped by 1 base and J by 5 bases; unmatched bases: 4. The CDR3 DNA sequence: TGTGCCAGCAGCTTAGCAGGGGGCAACCACAATGAGCAGTTCTTC. Its protein product is CASSLAGGNHNEQFF.

The chain combines TRBV19 with TRBJ2-7; D is perhaps TRBD1 (6 bases). The CDR3 runs to 13 residues. Between the trimmed V and J ends, which lost 5 bases and 3 bases, there was a span of 11 bases. Germline V gene lookup returns CDR1 LNHDA and CDR2 SQIVND (reference sequence). The CDR3: CASSLDSSYEQYF. The CDR3 DNA sequence: TGTGCCAGTAGTTTGGACAGTAGCTACGAGCAGTACTTC.

The rearrangement uses TRBV10-3 and TRBJ1-4, with a possible D match to TRBD1 (6 bases). V was clipped by 2 bases and J by 7 bases, with 8 bases between them. This CDR3 is 13 amino acids long. Germline V CDR1 and CDR2: ENHRY, SYGVKD. The CDR3 protein is CAISEDRSEKLFF. The CDR3 bases are TGTGCCATCAGTGAGGACAGGTCTGAAAAACTGTTTTTT.

The V and J genes are TRBV5-6 and TRBJ2-1; no firm D call. Germline V lookup: CDR1 SGHDT, CDR2 YYEEEE. The CDR3 runs 13 residues. The V end was cut by 0 bases, the J end by 3 bases, with 4 bases between. CDR3 sequence reads: CASSLEHYNEQFF. CDR3 nucleotide sequence: TGTGCCAGCAGCTTGGAACACTACAATGAGCAGTTCTTC.

This clone came up a few times. The gene calls are TRBV5-4 and TRBJ2-5; no clear D gene. The V end lost 3 bases, the J end lost 5 bases, and 14 bases lay between the germline ends. Germline-derived CDR1 and CDR2 are SGHNT and YYREEE (reference sequence). There are 14 residues in the CDR3. The CDR3 here is CASSSQDGWETQYF. DNA for the CDR3: TGTGCCAGCAGCTCCCAGGACGGGTGGGAGACCCAGTACTTC.